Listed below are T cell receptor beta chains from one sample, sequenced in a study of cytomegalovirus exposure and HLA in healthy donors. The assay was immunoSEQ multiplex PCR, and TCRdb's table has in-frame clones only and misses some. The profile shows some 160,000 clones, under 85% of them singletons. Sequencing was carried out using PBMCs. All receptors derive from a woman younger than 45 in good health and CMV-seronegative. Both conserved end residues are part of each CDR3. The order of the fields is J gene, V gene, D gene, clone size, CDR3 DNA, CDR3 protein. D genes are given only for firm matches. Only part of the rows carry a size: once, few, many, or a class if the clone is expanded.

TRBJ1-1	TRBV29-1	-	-	TGCAGCGCTGGAATGCGACAGGAGAACACTGAAGCTTTCTTT	CSAGMRQENTEAFF
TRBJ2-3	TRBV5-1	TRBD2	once	TGCGCCAGCAGCTCCGGACTAGAAACAGATACGCAGTATTTT	CASSSGLETDTQYF
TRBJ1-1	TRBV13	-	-	TGTGCCAGCAGCCCCCCCCTGGGGAGCCGCGCTGAAGCTTTCTTT	CASSPPLGSRAEAFF
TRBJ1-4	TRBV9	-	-	TGTGCCAGCAGCGTAGGAGGGGGGGTAAACATCAAGGAAAAACTGTTTTTT	CASSVGGGVNIKEKLFF
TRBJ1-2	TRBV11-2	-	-	TGTGCCAGCAGCCCTCCCCGGGAGGGCTACACCTTC	CASSPPREGYTF
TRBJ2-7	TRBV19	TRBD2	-	TGTGCCAGTAGTATAGTCGGGACTAACACCCGTGGCGAGCAGTACTTC	CASSIVGTNTRGEQYF
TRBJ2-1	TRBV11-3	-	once	TGTGCCAGCAGTTACAGACGGGAGTACCCAAATGAGCAGTTCTTC	CASSYRREYPNEQFF
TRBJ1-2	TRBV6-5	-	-	TGTGCCAGCAGTTCGGGATCTAACTATGGCTACCCCTTC	CASSSGSNYGYPF
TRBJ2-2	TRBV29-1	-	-	TGCAGCGTATCTCCTCAGGGCACCGGGGAGCTGTTTTTT	CSVSPQGTGELFF
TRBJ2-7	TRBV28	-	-	TGTGCCAGCAGTTTATGGTCCCGTTCCGCCTACGAGCAGTACTTC	CASSLWSRSAYEQYF
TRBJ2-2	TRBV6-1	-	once	TGTGCCAGCAGTGACGTGGGGCACGGGGAGCTGTTTTTT	CASSDVGHGELFF
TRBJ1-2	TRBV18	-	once	TGTGCCAGCTCACCCGGGTCAGACTATGGCTACACCTTC	CASSPGSDYGYTF
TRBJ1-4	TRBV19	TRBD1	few	TGTGCCAGTAGCGACAGGGGAGGGGAAAAACTGTTTTTT	CASSDRGGEKLFF
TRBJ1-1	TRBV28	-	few	TGTGCCAGCGTTATAACAGGGATGAACACTGAAGCTTTCTTT	CASVITGMNTEAFF
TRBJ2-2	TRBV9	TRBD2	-	TGTGCCAGCAGCGTTCTTCCGGGAGGGGGGGTCGGCACCGGGGAGCTGTTTTTT	CASSVLPGGGVGTGELFF
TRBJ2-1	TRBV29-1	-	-	TGCAGCGTTGGTGAGAGTGCGACAGTGCCGTTCTTC	CSVGESATVPFF
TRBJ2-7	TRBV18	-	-	TGTGCCAGCTCCCCGGACAGCGCGCCTTACGAGCAGTACTTC	CASSPDSAPYEQYF
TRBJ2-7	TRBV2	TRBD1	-	TGTGCCAGCAGTAGGGACAGGGGCAACGAGCAGTACTTC	CASSRDRGNEQYF
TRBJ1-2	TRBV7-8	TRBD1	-	TGTGCCAGCAGCGAACGGGACAGGGGGCGCGAGAAAGGCTACACCTTC	CASSERDRGREKGYTF
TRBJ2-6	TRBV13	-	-	TGTGCCAGCAGCTTAGGGGCTAGCGTCGGCTTTGCTGGGGCCAACGTCCTGACTTTC	CASSLGASVGFAGANVLTF
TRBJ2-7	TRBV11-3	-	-	TGTGCCAGCAGCTCCGGCGGGACGTCAACCTACGAGCAGTACTTC	CASSSGGTSTYEQYF
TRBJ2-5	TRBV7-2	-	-	TGTGCCAGCAGCCCTCAGGGGGGTATAGAGACCCAGTACTTC	CASSPQGGIETQYF
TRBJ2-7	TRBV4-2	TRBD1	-	TGTGCCAGCAGCCACTTGACCGGGACAGGGGGTTCCTACGAGCAGTACTTC	CASSHLTGTGGSYEQYF
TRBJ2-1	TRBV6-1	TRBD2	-	TGTGCCAGCAGTGAGGATGTAGCGGGAGTCGGCTCCTACAATGAGCAGTTCTTC	CASSEDVAGVGSYNEQFF
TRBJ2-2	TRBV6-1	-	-	TGTGCCAGCAGGGCTATGAGGAGGACTTACGGGGAGCTGTTTTTT	CASRAMRRTYGELFF
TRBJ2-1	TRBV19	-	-	TGTGCCAGTAGTAAAATTGGGGGGATTCGGAACAATGAGCAGTTCTTC	CASSKIGGIRNNEQFF
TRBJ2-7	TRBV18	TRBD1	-	TGTGCCAGCTCGTCAGGGGACAGGGGGATCTACGAGCAGTACTTC	CASSSGDRGIYEQYF
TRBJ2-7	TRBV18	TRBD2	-	TGTGCCAGCTCAAGGACTAGCGGGAGTGTTTACGAGCAGTACTTC	CASSRTSGSVYEQYF
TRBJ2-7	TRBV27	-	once	TGTGCCAGCAGTTTATCCCCGGACAATTACGAGCAGTACTTC	CASSLSPDNYEQYF
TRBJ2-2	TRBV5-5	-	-	TGTGCCAGCAGCTCCCCCGGGAGTTTTCTCACCGGGGAGCTGTTTTTT	CASSSPGSFLTGELFF
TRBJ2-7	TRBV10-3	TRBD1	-	TGTGCCATCAGCCCGGGGACAGGAGATACCTACGAGCAGTACTTC	CAISPGTGDTYEQYF
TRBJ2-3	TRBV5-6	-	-	TGTGCCAGCAGCTTGGACCCAGCGAGGAGCACAGATACGCAGTATTTT	CASSLDPARSTDTQYF
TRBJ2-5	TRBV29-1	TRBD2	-	TGCAGCGTTGAGGGAACAAGCGGGGGGCAAGAGACCCAGTACTTC	CSVEGTSGGQETQYF
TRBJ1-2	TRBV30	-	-	TGTGCCTGGAATGGCGGAAACTATGGCTACACCTTC	CAWNGGNYGYTF
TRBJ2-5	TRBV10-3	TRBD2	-	TGTGCCATCAGTGAAGAGCGGGGGTTTCAAGAGACCCAGTACTTC	CAISEERGFQETQYF
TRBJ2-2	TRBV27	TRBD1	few	TGTGCCAGCAGTCCCCGGGACAGGGAGTACACCGGGGAGCTGTTTTTT	CASSPRDREYTGELFF
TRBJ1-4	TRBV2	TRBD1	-	TGTGCCAGCAGCGGGACAGGGGGCGAAAAACTGTTTTTT	CASSGTGGEKLFF
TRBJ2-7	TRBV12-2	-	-	TGTGCAAGTCGCTCGTCCGGGACTAGCGGGAGGACGGTGCAATACGAGCAGTACTTC	CASRSSGTSGRTVQYEQYF
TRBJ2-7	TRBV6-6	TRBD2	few	TGTGCCAGCAGTGCCTTGACTAGCGGGGGGACCTACGAGCAGTACTTC	CASSALTSGGTYEQYF
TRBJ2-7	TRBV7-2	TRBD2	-	TGTGCCAGCAGCTTAGTCGGAACTAGCGGGGTCTCCTACGAGCAGTACTTC	CASSLVGTSGVSYEQYF
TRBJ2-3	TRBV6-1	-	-	TGTGCCAGCAATGGGCAGGTCAGAGATACGCAGTATTTT	CASNGQVRDTQYF
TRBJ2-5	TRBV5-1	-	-	TGCGCCAGCAGCTTGGACAGGGTACCAGAGACCCAGTACTTC	CASSLDRVPETQYF
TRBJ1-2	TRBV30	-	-	TGTGCCTGGAGTCAAATTGGCCGCTACACCTTC	CAWSQIGRYTF
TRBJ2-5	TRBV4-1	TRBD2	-	TGCGCCAGCAGCCGTGACATACTAGCGGGGCAAGAGACCCAGTACTTC	CASSRDILAGQETQYF
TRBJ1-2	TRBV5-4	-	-	TGTGCCAGCAGCTACGTACAGGGTGGGGATGGCTACACCTTC	CASSYVQGGDGYTF
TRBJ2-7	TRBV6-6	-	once	TGTGCCAGCAGTCACAGGGACCCCTACGAGCAGTACTTC	CASSHRDPYEQYF
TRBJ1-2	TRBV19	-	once	TGTGCCAGTAGAGCACAGATCGGAGGCTACACCTTC	CASRAQIGGYTF
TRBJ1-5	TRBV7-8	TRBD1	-	TGTGCCAGCAGCTTGGCAGGGACAGGGAATCAGCCCCAGCATTTT	CASSLAGTGNQPQHF